This T cell receptor (beta chain) was sequenced in a study of a mutant IDH1 vaccine in newly diagnosed glioma. Profiling relied on immunoSEQ multiplex PCR, and the TCRdb table lists in-frame clones only, not all of them. The data contain tens of thousands of clones, about 75% of them seen just once; the ten biggest clones take up more than 4.5%. This clone was picked up a small number of times. Its specificity is not known. Time point noted: week 23, last vaccination. All doses held 300 ug of mutant IDH1 20-mer peptide, with topical imiquimod. Unmatched junction bases numbered 13, after V lost 4 bases and J lost 3 bases. The CDR3 extends over 16 amino acids. CDR1 SGDLS and CDR2 YYNGEE come from the germline V gene.

The genes are TRBV9 and TRBJ2-7; 7 nucleotides match TRBD1. The sample was PBMCs, taken from a glioma patient whose treatment included an IDH1 peptide vaccine. The clonotype comes from a man aged 50 to 60 with glioma. The chain's CDR3 is CASSPTTGQRVYEQYF. In DNA form, the CDR3 reads TGTGCCAGCAGCCCAACTACGGGACAGAGAGTCTACGAGCAGTACTTC. The full variable domain, completed using reference TRBV9 and TRBJ2-7, is DSGVTQTPKHLITATGQRVTLRCSPRSGDLSVYWYQQSLDQGLQFLIQYYNGEERAKGNILERFSAQQFPDLHSELNLSSLELGDSALYFCASSPTTGQRVYEQYFGPGTRLTVT.